Listed below are T cell receptor beta chains from one sample, sequenced in a study of early T cells in non-severe SARS-CoV-2 infection. TCRdb used MiXCR to reprocess the 5' RACE reads, holding one entry per CDR3 protein. The sample yields over 60,000 distinct CDR3 sequences, 10% to 15% seen once. Sequenced: whole blood. All receptors derive from an adult who was a healthcare worker with PCR-confirmed SARS-CoV-2 infection or an uninfected control (not recorded which). Each CDR3 is given with its conserved first and last residue. A clone size is listed for some rows: how often the clone was seen (once, few, many), or a class if it is expanded.

>TRBV29-1|TRBJ2-5|.
CSAQRGAQETQYF
>TRBV20-1|TRBJ1-5|many
CSARAGGNQPQHF
>TRBV15|TRBJ1-1|many
CATSGYRGTNTEAFF
>TRBV9|TRBJ1-1|many
CASSPGLNTEAFF
>TRBV20-1|TRBJ2-5|.
CSARDTQGRQTQYF
>TRBV9|TRBJ2-5|.
CASSEANQETQYF
>TRBV10-3|TRBJ2-7|many
CAISESMGQSYEQYF
>TRBV20-1|TRBJ2-5|.
CSARDAGTGGETQYF
>TRBV9|TRBJ2-5|.
CASSVAAGGPQETQYF
>TRBV9|TRBJ2-3|few
CASSRGSGDSTDTQYF
>TRBV7-2|TRBJ1-1|many
CASSPRQGRATEAFF
>TRBV6-2/TRBV6-3|TRBJ2-2|few
CASQYPGELTGELFF
>TRBV27|TRBJ1-4|many
CASSSLETGGGEKLFF
>TRBV7-6|TRBJ2-7|.
CASSRSVGSEQYF
>TRBV11-3|TRBJ2-2|many
CASSPGGAPGELFF
>TRBV6-1|TRBJ1-3|few
CASYGQGASAGNTIYF
>TRBV20-1|TRBJ2-1|.
CSARDSSERGPLYNEQFF
>TRBV4-3|TRBJ1-4|many
CASSQEVQGGEKLFF
>TRBV11-2|TRBJ1-5|.
CASRGGTNQPQHF
>TRBV18|TRBJ1-2|many
CASSNGGADYGYTF
>TRBV5-4|TRBJ1-3|many
CGIHSGNTIYF
>TRBV18|TRBJ2-3|.
CASSRTGRDTQYF
>TRBV4-2|TRBJ2-3|.
CASSQDGRGGTDTQYF
>TRBV6-2/TRBV6-3|TRBJ1-1|.
CASSLRVHTEAFF
>TRBV6-4|TRBJ2-1|few
CASSQVGDPYNEQFF
>TRBV7-9|TRBJ2-6|.
CASSLPPGQGAGANVLTF
>TRBV11-2|TRBJ2-1|many
CASSFAGPEEQFF
>TRBV5-1|TRBJ1-2|many
CASSLGEVYGYTF
>TRBV4-1|TRBJ2-7|medium-sized
CASSQVGLAYEQYF
>TRBV29-1|TRBJ2-7|many
CSVEESGIPYEQYF
>TRBV29-1|TRBJ1-2|.
CSVTTDRNYGYTF
>TRBV4-3|TRBJ2-3|few
CASSRTDPGTDTQYF
>TRBV5-1|TRBJ1-1|few
CASSWGTNTEAFF
>TRBV4-1|TRBJ2-7|few
CASSQSPGVTYEQYF
>TRBV2|TRBJ2-2|.
CASRSIAGAITGELFF
>TRBV5-1|TRBJ2-3|many
CASSPLGQGLDTQYF
>TRBV20-1|TRBJ1-1|.
CSARQTLYTEAFF
>TRBV29-1|TRBJ2-7|.
CSVEDRNRNSYEQYF
>TRBV27|TRBJ1-1|.
CASRKSTGTGAFF
>TRBV19|TRBJ2-2|few
CASTTGTGNTGELFF
>TRBV6-2/TRBV6-3|TRBJ2-5|.
CASRTAGTSGDWETQYF
>TRBV7-9|TRBJ1-1|few
CASSLSGVYTEAFF
>TRBV12-3/TRBV12-4|TRBJ2-7|few
CASSPTRQERYHEQYF
>TRBV7-9|TRBJ2-4|many
CASSLTDPSLAKNIQYF
>TRBV2|TRBJ2-2|.
CASSEVELGGELFF
>TRBV15|TRBJ2-3|.
CAIPLRGHGGDTDTQYF
>TRBV10-3|TRBJ2-3|.
CATKRQGAGSTDTQYF
>TRBV5-1|TRBJ2-1|once
CASGLVTDNEQFF
>TRBV20-1|TRBJ2-2|many
CSALARVDTGELFF
>TRBV20-1|TRBJ2-1|few
CSALLAMGQFF
>TRBV18|TRBJ1-2|few
CASSPPTLDGYTF